Each of the 10 T cell receptor beta chains below was sequenced from the same sample in a study of vaccination and CD4 T cells after COVID-19. Sequencing of DNA taken from cultured CD4+ T cells relied on the Oncomine TCR Beta short-read assay. One entry per CDR3 protein results from TCRdb running MiXCR on the PCR reads. The sample shows some 10,000 distinct CDR3 sequences, roughly 53% of them seen only once. These TCRs' antigens remain unknown. Stated treatment: approximately 9-day PBMC culture with coronavirus spike peptide pools or control peptides (ViraFEST assay). The sequenced material came from CD4+ T cells from blood, cultured in vitro. Receptor source: a human donor who had recovered from COVID-19.

This rearrangement joins TRBV28 to TRBJ1-5, with 9 nucleotides matching TRBD1. The V and J ends lost 2 bases and 7 bases, in that order; junction bases with no gene match: 6. CDR1 and CDR2 from the germline V gene are MDHEN and SYDVKM. The CDR3 spans 15 residues. The CDR3 spells CASSLGDRAGQPQHF. DNA of the CDR3: TGTGCCAGCAGTTTAGGGGACAGGGCTGGACAGCCCCAGCATTTT.

This clonotype was recorded a few times. CDR3 region: CASSPWTLRGGNQPQHF. In nucleotides, the CDR3 is TGTGCCAGCAGCCCCTGGACACTAAGGGGAGGCAATCAGCCCCAGCATTTT. The chain combines TRBV7-2 with TRBJ1-5, with D possibly TRBD1 on 5 matching bases. Germline CDR1 reads SGHTA; CDR2 reads FQGNSA. The CDR3 contains 17 residues. Trimming took 5 bases from V and 2 from J, leaving 19 bases between them. The full variable domain, with the rest looked up from reference TRBV7-2 and TRBJ1-5, is GAGVSQSPSNKVTEKGKDVELRCDPISGHTALYWYRQSLGQGLEFLIYFQGNSAPDKSGLPSDRFSAERTGGSVSTLTIQRTQQEDSAVYLCASSPWTLRGGNQPQHFGDGTRLSIL.

This clonotype was seen a handful of times. The rearrangement uses TRBV6-5 and TRBJ1-6; D ambiguous. V gave up 0 bases and J gave up 7 bases, with 1 base separating them. CDR3 length equals 12 residues. Germline-derived CDR1 and CDR2 are MNHEY and SVGAGI. CDR3 sequence reads: CASSYSNSPLHF. The CDR3 DNA is TGTGCCAGCAGTTACTCGAATTCACCCCTCCACTTT.

This chain links TRBV20-1 with TRBJ2-7; D is ambiguous. The CDR3 is 19 amino acids. Looked up from germline, CDR1 is DFQATT and CDR2 is SNEGSKA (reference sequence). Trimming took 0 bases from V and 0 from J, leaving 24 bases between them. In DNA form, the CDR3 reads TGCAGTGCTAGAGATGCATCAAGGCGTAGGTCAGTGAGCTCCTACGAGCAGTACTTC. This translates into CSARDASRRRSVSSYEQYF.

This chain uses TRBV6-5 with TRBJ1-2; D remains unclear. Germline V gives CDR1 MNHEY, CDR2 SVGAGI. The V gene lost 4 bases and the J gene lost 5 bases, with 11 bases spanning the gap. The CDR3 is 13 amino acids. In DNA form, the CDR3 reads TGTGCCAGCAGTTCTGGGCAGGCTTATGGCTACACCTTC. Its protein product is CASSSGQAYGYTF.

The chain couples TRBV30 to TRBJ2-7; a weak D match, TRBD2 (5 bases). Germline lookup yields CDR1 GTSNPN and CDR2 SVGIG (reference sequence). The CDR3 has 12 residues. V was clipped by 8 bases and J by 3 bases, with 14 bases between them. This chain's CDR3 is CAGQLGVYEQYF. The CDR3 DNA reads as TGTGCCGGGCAACTCGGGGTCTACGAGCAGTACTTC.

The rearrangement uses TRBV12-3 or TRBV12-4 and TRBJ1-1, with TRBD1 matching over 8 bases. Unmatched junction bases numbered 19, after V lost 7 bases and J lost 0 bases. This CDR3 spans 19 amino acids. The CDR3 bases are TGTGCCAGCAACCCGTTAGTATTTGGGACAGGCTCCATGAACACTGAAGCTTTCTTT. Encoded protein: CASNPLVFGTGSMNTEAFF.

The gene calls are TRBV11-3 and TRBJ2-5, with 7 nucleotides matching TRBD1. Germline V lookup: CDR1 SGHNT, CDR2 YENEEA. CDR3 size: 15 residues. J was trimmed by 0 bases and V by 4 bases; bases with no gene match: 5. CDR3 sequence: CASSSDRDYQETQYF. The DNA for the CDR3 is TGTGCCAGCAGCTCCGACAGGGATTACCAAGAGACCCAGTACTTC.

This clonotype has only a few counts. One junction end disagrees with the germline gene, perhaps due to a read error. The CDR3 DNA reads as TGTGCCGGGAGAAAACAGGGATTTGACTATGGCTACACCTTC. This codes for CAGRKQGFDYGYTF. The rearrangement uses TRBV30 and TRBJ1-2; D may be TRBD1 (6 bases). The CDR3 has 14 amino acids. Germline-derived CDR1 and CDR2 are GTSNPN and SVGIG (reference sequence).

This rearrangement joins TRBV29-1 to TRBJ1-1; no clear D. Looked up from germline, CDR1 is SQVTM and CDR2 is ANQGSEA. This CDR3 is 13 amino acids long. Trimming took 7 bases from V and 4 from J, leaving 16 bases between them. The CDR3 DNA reads TGCAGCGCTCATTTGACCCCGGGCACTGAAGCTTTCTTT. Protein: CSAHLTPGTEAFF.